This T cell receptor (beta chain) was captured by sequencing in a study of control samples from healthy donors and cancer patients. Assay: immunoSEQ multiplex PCR; the TCRdb copy retains only in-frame clones and omits some. Here the sample spans around 180,000 clones, around 94% being singletons. Germline V gene lookup returns CDR1 SGHRS and CDR2 YFSETQ. V was trimmed by 3 bases and J by 6 bases, leaving 15 bases between them. The CDR3 contains 15 residues. The receptor was derived from a woman younger than 35 in good health. The sample comprised blood. This chain uses TRBV5-1 with TRBJ1-4; D is ambiguous. CDR3 DNA sequence: TGCGCCAGCAGCTCCAGTTCGGAAAAGCATGAAAAACTGTTTTTT. It yields the protein CASSSSSEKHEKLFF.